This T cell receptor (beta chain) was found in a study of blood T cells in healthy people across ages. The authors ran a second PCR of about 6 to 11 cycles using a sample-barcoded 5' primer and a J-beta primer mix. TCRdb passed the 5' RACE reads through MiXCR, listing each CDR3 protein once. In the table there are approximately 600,000 distinct CDR3 sequences, roughly 58% of which are singletons. Note on this clonotype: Its ends do not fully match the called genes, so a read error is possible.

Sequencing was carried out using blood. The sequence derives from a man between 60 and 75 years old in good health.

The CDR3 DNA is TGTGCCAGCAGCCCGGAGCCTTCTGGGGCCAATGTCCTGACTTTC. Translation: CASSPEPSGANVLTF. The rearrangement uses TRBV3-1 and TRBJ2-6, with a weak D call TRBD1 (5 bases). CDR1 and CDR2 from the germline V gene are LGHDT and YNNKEL (reference sequence). This CDR3 is 15 amino acids long. Variable domain in full (rest from reference TRBV3-1 and TRBJ2-6): DTAVSQTPKYLVTQMGNDKSIKCEQNLGHDTMYWYKQDSKKFLKIMFSYNNKELIINETVPNRFSPKSPDKAHLNLHINSLELGDSAVYFCASSPEPSGANVLTFGAGSRLTVL.